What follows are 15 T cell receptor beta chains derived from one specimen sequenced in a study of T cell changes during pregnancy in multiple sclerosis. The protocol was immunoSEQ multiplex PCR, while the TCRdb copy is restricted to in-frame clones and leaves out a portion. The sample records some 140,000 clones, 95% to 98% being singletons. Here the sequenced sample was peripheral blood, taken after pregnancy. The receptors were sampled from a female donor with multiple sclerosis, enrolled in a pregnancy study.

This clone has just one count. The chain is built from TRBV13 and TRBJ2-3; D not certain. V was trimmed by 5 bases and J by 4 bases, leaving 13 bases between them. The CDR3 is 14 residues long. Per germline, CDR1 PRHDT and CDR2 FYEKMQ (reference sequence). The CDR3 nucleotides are TGTGCCAGCAGCCTCGCGATCCCCCCAGATACGCAGTATTTT. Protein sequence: CASSLAIPPDTQYF.

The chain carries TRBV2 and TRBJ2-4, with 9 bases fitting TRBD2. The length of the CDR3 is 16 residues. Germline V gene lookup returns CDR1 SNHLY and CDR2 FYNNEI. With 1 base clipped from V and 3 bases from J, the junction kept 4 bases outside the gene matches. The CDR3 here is CASSEGLAGNKNIQYF. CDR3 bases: TGTGCCAGCAGTGAAGGGCTAGCGGGGAACAAAAACATTCAGTACTTC.

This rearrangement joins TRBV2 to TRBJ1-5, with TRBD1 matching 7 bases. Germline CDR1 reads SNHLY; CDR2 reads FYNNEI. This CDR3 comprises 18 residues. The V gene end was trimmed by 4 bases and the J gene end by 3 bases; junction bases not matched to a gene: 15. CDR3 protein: CASSVPVGSGGSNQPQHF. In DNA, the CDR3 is TGTGCCAGCAGTGTTCCCGTCGGGTCAGGGGGATCCAATCAGCCCCAGCATTTT.

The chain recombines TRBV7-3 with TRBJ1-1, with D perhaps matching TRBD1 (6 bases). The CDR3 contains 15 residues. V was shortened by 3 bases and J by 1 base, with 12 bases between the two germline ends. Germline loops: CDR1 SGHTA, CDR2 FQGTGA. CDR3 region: CASSLDGTPNTEAFF. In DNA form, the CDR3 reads TGTGCCAGCAGCTTGGATGGGACACCGAACACTGAAGCTTTCTTT.

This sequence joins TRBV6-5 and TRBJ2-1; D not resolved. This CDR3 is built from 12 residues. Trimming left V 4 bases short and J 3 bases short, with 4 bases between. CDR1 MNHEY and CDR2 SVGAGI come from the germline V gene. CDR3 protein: CASSSFYNEQFF. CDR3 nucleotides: TGTGCCAGCAGTTCATTCTACAATGAGCAGTTCTTC.

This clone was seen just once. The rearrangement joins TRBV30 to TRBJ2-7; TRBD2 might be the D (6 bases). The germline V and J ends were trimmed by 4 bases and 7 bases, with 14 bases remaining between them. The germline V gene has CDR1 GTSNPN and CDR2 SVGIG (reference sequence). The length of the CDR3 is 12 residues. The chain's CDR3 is CAWIGTGREQYF. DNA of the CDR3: TGTGCCTGGATCGGGACTGGACGGGAGCAGTACTTC.

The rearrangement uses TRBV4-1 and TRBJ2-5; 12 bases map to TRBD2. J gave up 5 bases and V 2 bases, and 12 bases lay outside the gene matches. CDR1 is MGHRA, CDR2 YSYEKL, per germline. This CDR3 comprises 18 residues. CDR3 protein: CASSQTRLAGDSVETQYF. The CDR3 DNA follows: TGCGCCAGCAGCCAAACAAGACTAGCGGGAGACTCGGTGGAGACCCAGTACTTC.

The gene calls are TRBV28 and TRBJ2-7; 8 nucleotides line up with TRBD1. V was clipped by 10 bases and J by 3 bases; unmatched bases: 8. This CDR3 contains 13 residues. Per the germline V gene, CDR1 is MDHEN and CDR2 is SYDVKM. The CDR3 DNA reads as TGTGCCACCTGGACAGGGACGGGCTACGAGCAGTACTTC. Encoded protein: CATWTGTGYEQYF. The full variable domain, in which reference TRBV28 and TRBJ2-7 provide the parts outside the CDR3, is DVKVTQSSRYLVKRTGEKVFLECVQDMDHENMFWYRQDPGLGLRLIYFSYDVKMKEKGDIPEGYSVSREKKERFSLILESASTNQTSMYLCATWTGTGYEQYFGPGTRLTVT.

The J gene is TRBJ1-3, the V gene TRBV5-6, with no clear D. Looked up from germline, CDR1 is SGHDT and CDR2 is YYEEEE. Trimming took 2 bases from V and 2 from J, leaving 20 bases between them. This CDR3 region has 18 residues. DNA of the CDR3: TGTGCCAGCAGCTTTGGTTTTTGGTCGGATACAGCTGGAAACACCATATATTTT. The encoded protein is CASSFGFWSDTAGNTIYF.

The CDR3 coding sequence is TGTGCCAGCAGCGAAACTAGTGCTCGGAACATTCAGTACTTC. Translation: CASSETSARNIQYF. The chain carries TRBV6-6 and TRBJ2-4, with D tentatively TRBD2 (5 bases). The V and J ends lost 6 bases and 7 bases respectively, with 16 bases between them. Per germline, CDR1 MNHNY and CDR2 SVGAGI (reference sequence). The CDR3 has 14 residues.

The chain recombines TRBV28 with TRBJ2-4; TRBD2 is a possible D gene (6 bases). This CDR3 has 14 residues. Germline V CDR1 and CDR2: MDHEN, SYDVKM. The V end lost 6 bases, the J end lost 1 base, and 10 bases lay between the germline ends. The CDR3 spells CASRGGVAKNIQYF. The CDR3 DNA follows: TGTGCCAGCAGGGGGGGAGTGGCCAAAAACATTCAGTACTTC.

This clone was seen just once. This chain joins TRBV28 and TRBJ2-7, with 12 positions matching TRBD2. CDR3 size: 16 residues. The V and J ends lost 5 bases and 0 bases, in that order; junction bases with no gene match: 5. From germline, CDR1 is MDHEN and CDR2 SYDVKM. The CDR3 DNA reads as TGTGCCAGCAGTCCCCAGACTAGCGGGAGCTCCTACGAGCAGTACTTC. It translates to CASSPQTSGSSYEQYF.

As DNA, the CDR3 is TGTGCCAGCTCGGAGCCGGAGCGGCCCGGGGAGCTGTTTTTT. Translation gives CASSEPERPGELFF. V usage is TRBV18 and J usage is TRBJ2-2; the D gene is possibly TRBD2 (5 bases). Trimming removed 6 bases at V and 6 bases at J, with 14 bases between. The germline gives CDR1 KGHSH, CDR2 LQKENI. The CDR3 runs to 14 residues.

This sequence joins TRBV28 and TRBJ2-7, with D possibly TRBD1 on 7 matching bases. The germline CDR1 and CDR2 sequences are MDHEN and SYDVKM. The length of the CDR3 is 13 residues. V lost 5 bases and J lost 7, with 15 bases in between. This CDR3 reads CASSPTPGGEQYF. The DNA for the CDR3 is TGTGCCAGCAGTCCCACCCCAGGGGGGGAGCAGTACTTC.

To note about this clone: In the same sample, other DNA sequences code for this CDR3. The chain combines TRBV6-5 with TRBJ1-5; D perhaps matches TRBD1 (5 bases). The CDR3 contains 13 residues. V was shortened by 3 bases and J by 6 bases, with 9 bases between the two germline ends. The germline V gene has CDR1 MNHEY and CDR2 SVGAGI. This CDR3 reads CASSYGGGQPQHF. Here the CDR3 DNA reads TGTGCCAGCAGTTATGGGGGAGGTCAGCCCCAGCATTTT.